This T cell receptor (beta chain) was recovered during a study of Graves' ophthalmopathy and Graves' hyperthyroidism. This clonotype was seen at least ten times. The CDR3 spans 17 residues. Germline CDR1 reads SGHRS; CDR2 reads YFSETQ. The J segment lost 0 bases and the V segment lost 3 bases, leaving 11 bases of the junction unmatched. The authors amplified TCR beta CDR3 regions from RNA transcripts. HTBI primers were employed in first-round RT-PCR, then a second-round multiplex PCR followed. TCRdb passed the multiplex PCR reads through MiXCR, listing each CDR3 protein once. The sample records 350,000 to 450,000 distinct CDR3 sequences, roughly 18% being singletons.

Sequencing was carried out using peripheral blood. The sequence derives from a woman younger than 30 with Graves' ophthalmopathy. The chain combines TRBV5-1 with TRBJ2-7, with 8 bases that match TRBD1. The CDR3 bases are TGCGCCAGCAGCTCAACTCCCGGGACAGGTACCTCCTACGAGCAGTACTTC. Protein product: CASSSTPGTGTSYEQYF.